This TCR beta chain was captured in a study of shared clonotypes between healthy human individuals. Study in general: Donor composition was two women and three men, aged 18 to 49.

It was at deep level that the assay was run. The protocol was immunoSEQ multiplex PCR, while the TCRdb copy is restricted to in-frame clones and leaves out a portion. The sample has some 740,000 clones, 92% seen once. The CDR3 sequence is 16 residues long. V shed 4 bases and J shed 0 bases, with 14 bases lying between them. Germline V gene sequence: CDR1 SGHRS, CDR2 YFSETQ. CD8 cells classed as naive were CD45RO-negative and positively selected for CCR7, excluding terminally differentiated effector memory CD45RA+ cells. The chain recombines TRBV5-1 with TRBJ2-1, with D possibly being TRBD1 (6 bases). The receptor comes from a young man in good health. Sequencing input: naive CD8+ T cells sorted from blood. CDR3 amino acids: CASSHYRDISYNEQFF. The CDR3 DNA sequence: TGCGCCAGCAGCCACTACAGGGATATCTCCTACAATGAGCAGTTCTTC.